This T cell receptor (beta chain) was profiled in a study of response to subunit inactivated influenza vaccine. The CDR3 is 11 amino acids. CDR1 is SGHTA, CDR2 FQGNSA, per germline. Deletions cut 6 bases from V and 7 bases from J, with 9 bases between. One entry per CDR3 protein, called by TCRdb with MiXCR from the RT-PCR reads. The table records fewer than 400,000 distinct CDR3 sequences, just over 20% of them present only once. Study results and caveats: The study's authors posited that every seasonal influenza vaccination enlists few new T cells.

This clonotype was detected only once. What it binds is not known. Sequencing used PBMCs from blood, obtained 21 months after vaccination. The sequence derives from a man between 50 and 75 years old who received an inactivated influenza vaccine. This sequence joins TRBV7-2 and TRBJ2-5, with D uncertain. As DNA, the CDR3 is TGTGCCAGCAGTGACTTGCGGACCCAGTACTTC. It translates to CASSDLRTQYF.